This T cell receptor beta chain was documented in a study of blood T cell repertoires in COVID-19. Per the germline V gene, CDR1 is SEHNR and CDR2 is FQNEAQ (reference sequence). V lost 1 base to trimming and J lost 7 bases, with 13 bases between them. The CDR3 length is 15 residues. Method: immunoSEQ multiplex PCR; TCRdb's copy keeps in-frame clones and lacks some. The sample includes roughly 250,000 clones, over 75% seen only once; the top ten take 2% to 2.5%. The chain is built from TRBV7-9 and TRBJ1-4, with D perhaps TRBD1 (5 bases). This sequence was found in a woman between 40 and 55 years old who had recovered from COVID-19. Source material: peripheral blood. CDR3 nucleotide sequence: TGTGCCAGCAGCTTAGTGTCAGGGTCTCCTGAAAAACTGTTTTTT. Translating it yields CASSLVSGSPEKLFF. The full variable domain, rest sourced from reference TRBV7-9 and TRBJ1-4, is DTGVSQNPRHKITKRGQNVTFRCDPISEHNRLYWYRQTLGQGPEFLTYFQNEAQLEKSRLLSDRFSAERPKGSFSTLEIQRTEQGDSAMYLCASSLVSGSPEKLFFGSGTQLSVL.